Detailed here is one TCR beta chain. The specificity of this receptor is unknown. Nothing much larger sits one base from this clone, and base qualities are not available. TCRbeta CDR3 regions were amplified from genomic DNA using the immunoSEQ Assay, a bias-controlled multiplex PCR. For the original study's pipeline: Within the assay, amplification of reference gene primers was used to estimate how many nucleated cells each sample contained. To quantify the absolute abundance of each unique TCRbeta CDR3 rearrangement, sequence reads were collapsed and filtered. For each sample, productive Simpson clonality was calculated as the square root of Simpson's diversity index across productive rearrangements. TCRdb took this table from immuneACCESS and kept in-frame rearrangements with V and J called. Such tables lack part of the clones; where checked against another copy, unresolved V genes explain under half of the gap, and the rest is unexplained. V, J and clone size are those of that table, while D and trimming were read from the DNA. The sample table records about 38,000 clones; about 91% of these occur just once. The ten largest clones capture more than 7% of the sample.

The collaborating institutions used their own protocols to collect whole blood in K2EDTA tubes. For TCRbeta analysis, collaborators shipped samples in one of three forms: frozen whole blood, isolated PBMCs, or DNA extracted from either of those sample types. This sample is part of a study of blood T cell repertoires in COVID-19 (TCRdb year 2020). Background for the entire study: Samples covering the acute and convalescent phases of COVID-19 were provided by collaborators in the United States, Italy and Spain. The material from the prospective study consisted of cDNA or gDNA derived from T cells, B-cell-depleted T cells, or PBMCs. The dataset comprised deeply sampled blood TCRbeta repertoires from subjects exposed to, actively infected with, or recovered from COVID-19. The repertoires were made available in a free public database intended to serve as a resource for research on the immune response to SARS-CoV-2. The samples were drawn from two sources: the first 160 participants of the ongoing ImmuneRACE study, and approximately 1,300 subjects contributed by 6 global collaborators. Sample metadata almost always included a de-identified subject ID, COVID-19 status, age in years and sex. Where available, HLA class I and class II types were taken from metadata supplied by the sample provider and were not determined by assay-based typing.

Including the terminal cysteine and phenylalanine, the CDR3 comprises 16 residues. Only the CDR3 region is kept as DNA, spanning 48 bases read in frame from base 1. Trimming removed 5 bases from V and 1 base from J; the gene matches leave 6 bases unexplained. Sequences MNHNY (CDR1) and SVGAGI (CDR2) are obtained from the germline V gene (reference sequence). Results and caveats for the whole study, not just this receptor: Clinical and demographic metadata were provided uncurated, with the amount varying by source and participant.

Sequenced material: peripheral blood. The sequence links TRBV6-6 to TRBJ2-3, with TRBD2 identical over 10 junction bases. This TCR derives from a human donor in a cohort sampled during active COVID-19. The CDR3 in this case is CASSPPLAGRTDTQYF. The DNA is as follows: TGTGCCAGCAGTCCCCCACTAGCGGGGCGCACAGATACGCAGTATTTT.